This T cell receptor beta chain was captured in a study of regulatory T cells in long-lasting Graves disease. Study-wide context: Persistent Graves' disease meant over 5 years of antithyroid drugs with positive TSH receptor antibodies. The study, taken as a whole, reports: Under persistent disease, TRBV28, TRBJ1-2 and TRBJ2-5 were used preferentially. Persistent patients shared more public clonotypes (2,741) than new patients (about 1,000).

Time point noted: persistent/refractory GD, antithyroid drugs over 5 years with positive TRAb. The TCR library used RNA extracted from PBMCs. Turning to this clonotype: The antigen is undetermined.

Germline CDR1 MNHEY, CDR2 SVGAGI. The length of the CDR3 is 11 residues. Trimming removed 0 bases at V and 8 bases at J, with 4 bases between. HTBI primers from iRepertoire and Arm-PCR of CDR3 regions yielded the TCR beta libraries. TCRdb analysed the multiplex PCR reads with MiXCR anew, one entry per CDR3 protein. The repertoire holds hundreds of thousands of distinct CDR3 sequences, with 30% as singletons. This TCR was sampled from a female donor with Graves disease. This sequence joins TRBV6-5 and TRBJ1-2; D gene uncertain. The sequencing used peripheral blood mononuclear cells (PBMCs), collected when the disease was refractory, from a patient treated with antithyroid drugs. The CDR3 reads CASSYSRGYTF. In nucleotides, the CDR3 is TGTGCCAGCAGTTACTCGAGAGGCTACACCTTC.